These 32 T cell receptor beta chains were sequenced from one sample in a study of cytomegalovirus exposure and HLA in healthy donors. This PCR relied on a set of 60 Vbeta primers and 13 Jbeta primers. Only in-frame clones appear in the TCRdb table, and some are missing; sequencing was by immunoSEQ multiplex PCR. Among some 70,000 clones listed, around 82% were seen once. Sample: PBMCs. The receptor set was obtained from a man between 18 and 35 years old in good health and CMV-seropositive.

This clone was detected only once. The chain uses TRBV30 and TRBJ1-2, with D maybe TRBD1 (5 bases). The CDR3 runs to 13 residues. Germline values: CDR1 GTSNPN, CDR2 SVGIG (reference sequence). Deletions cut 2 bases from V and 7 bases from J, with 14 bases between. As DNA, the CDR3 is TGTGCCTGGAGTATTTCGGGAGGGGTTGGCTACACCTTC. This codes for CAWSISGGVGYTF.

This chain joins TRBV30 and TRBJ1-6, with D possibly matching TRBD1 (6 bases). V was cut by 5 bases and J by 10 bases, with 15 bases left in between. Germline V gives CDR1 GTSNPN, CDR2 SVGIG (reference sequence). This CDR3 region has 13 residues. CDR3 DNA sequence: TGTGCCTGGGGCAGGGGTGGAGAATCACCCCTCCACTTT. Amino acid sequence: CAWGRGGESPLHF. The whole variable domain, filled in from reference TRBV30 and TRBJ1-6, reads SQTIHQWPATLVQPVGSPLSLECTVEGTSNPNLYWYRQAAGRGLQLLFYSVGIGQISSEVPQNLSASRPQDRQFILSSKKLLLSDSGFYLCAWGRGGESPLHFGNGTRLTVT.

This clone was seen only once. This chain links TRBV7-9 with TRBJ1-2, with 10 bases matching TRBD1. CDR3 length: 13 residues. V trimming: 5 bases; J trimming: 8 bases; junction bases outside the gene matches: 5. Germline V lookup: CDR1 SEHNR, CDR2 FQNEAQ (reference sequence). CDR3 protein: CASSPGQGGGYTF. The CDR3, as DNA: TGTGCCAGCAGCCCCGGACAGGGGGGAGGCTACACCTTC.

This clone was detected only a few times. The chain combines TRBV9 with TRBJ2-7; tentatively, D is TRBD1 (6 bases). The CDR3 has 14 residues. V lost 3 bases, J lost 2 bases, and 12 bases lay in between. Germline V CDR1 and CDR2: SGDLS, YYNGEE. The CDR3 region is CASSARTATYEQYF. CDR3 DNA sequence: TGTGCCAGCAGCGCCCGGACAGCGACCTACGAGCAGTACTTC.

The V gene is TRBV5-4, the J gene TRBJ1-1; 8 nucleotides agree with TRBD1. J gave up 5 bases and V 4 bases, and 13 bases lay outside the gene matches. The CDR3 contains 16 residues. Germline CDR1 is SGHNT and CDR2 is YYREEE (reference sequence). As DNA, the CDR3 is TGTGCCAGCAGCGGGGGGGCAGGGGGCGGTAGAACTGAAGCTTTCTTT. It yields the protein CASSGGAGGGRTEAFF.

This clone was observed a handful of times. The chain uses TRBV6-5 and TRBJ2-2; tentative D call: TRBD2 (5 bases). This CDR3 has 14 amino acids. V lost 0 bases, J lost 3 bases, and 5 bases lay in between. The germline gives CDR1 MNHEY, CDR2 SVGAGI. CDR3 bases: TGTGCCAGCAGTTACTCGAGGGACACCGGGGAGCTGTTTTTT. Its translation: CASSYSRDTGELFF.

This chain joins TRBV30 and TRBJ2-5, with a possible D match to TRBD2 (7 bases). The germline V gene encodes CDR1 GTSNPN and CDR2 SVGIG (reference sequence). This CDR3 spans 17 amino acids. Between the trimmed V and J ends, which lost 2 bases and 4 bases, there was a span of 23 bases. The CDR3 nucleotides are TGTGCCTGGAGTAAGGGGACTTCGACAGGCGGGGGAGAGACCCAGTACTTC. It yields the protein CAWSKGTSTGGGETQYF.

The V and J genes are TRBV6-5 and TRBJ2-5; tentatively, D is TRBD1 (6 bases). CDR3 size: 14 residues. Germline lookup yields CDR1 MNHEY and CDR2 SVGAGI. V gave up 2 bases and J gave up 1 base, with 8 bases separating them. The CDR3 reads CASSYGTTQETQYF. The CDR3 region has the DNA TGTGCCAGCAGTTACGGGACAACCCAAGAGACCCAGTACTTC.

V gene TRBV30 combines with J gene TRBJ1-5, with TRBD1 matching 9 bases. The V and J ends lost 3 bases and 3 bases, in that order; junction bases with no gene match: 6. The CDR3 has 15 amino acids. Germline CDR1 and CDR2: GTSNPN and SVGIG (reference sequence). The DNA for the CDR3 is TGTGCCTGGAGCGCCGGGACAGGGAACAATCAGCCCCAGCATTTT. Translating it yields CAWSAGTGNNQPQHF.

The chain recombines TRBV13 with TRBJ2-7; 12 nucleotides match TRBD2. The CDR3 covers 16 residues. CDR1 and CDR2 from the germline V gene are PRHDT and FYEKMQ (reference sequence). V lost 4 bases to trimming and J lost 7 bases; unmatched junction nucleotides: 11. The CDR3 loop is CASSSETSGGPLEQYF. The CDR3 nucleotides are TGTGCCAGCAGCTCTGAGACTAGCGGGGGACCCCTTGAGCAGTACTTC.

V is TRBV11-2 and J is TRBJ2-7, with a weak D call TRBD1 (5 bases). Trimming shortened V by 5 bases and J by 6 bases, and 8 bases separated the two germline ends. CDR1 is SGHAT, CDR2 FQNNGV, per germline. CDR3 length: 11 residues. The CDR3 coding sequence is TGTGCCAGCAGCGGCAGGGCCGAGCAGTACTTC. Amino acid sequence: CASSGRAEQYF.

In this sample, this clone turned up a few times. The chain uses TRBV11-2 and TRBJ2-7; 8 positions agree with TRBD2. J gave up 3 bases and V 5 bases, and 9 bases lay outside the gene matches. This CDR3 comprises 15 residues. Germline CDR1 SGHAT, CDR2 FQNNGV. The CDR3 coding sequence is TGTGCCAGCAGCCGAGTAGCGGGACGAGACTACGAGCAGTACTTC. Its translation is CASSRVAGRDYEQYF.

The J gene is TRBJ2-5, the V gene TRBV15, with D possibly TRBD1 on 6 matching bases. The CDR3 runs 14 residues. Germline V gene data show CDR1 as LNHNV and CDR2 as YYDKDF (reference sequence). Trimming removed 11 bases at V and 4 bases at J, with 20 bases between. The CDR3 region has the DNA TGTGCCTCACAGGGTAAGGAGGCCGGAGAGACCCAGTACTTC. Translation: CASQGKEAGETQYF.

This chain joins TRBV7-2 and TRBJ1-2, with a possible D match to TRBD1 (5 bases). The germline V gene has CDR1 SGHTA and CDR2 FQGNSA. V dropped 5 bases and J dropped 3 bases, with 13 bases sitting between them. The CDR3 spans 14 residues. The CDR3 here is CASSRGTFDYGYTF. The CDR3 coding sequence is TGTGCCAGCAGCCGCGGGACCTTTGACTATGGCTACACCTTC.

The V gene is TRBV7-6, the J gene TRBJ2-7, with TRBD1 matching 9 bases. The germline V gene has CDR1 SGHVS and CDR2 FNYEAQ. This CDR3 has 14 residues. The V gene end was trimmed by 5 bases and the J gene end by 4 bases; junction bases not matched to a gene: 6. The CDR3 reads CASSLGQGIYEQYF. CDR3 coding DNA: TGTGCCAGCAGCCTCGGACAGGGGATATACGAGCAGTACTTC.

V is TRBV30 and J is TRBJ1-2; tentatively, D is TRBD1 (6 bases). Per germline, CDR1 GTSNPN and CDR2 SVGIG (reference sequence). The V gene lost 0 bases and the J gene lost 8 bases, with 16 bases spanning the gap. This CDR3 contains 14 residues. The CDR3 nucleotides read TGTGCCTGGAGTGTGGGACACCGCGGGGGAGGCTACACCTTC. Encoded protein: CAWSVGHRGGGYTF.

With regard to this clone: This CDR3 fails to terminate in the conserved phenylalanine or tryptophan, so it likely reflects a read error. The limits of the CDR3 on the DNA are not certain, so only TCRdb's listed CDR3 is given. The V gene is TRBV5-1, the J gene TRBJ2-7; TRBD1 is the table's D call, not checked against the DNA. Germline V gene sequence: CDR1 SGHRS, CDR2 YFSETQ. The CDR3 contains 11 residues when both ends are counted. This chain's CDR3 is CASSGDSLPPE.

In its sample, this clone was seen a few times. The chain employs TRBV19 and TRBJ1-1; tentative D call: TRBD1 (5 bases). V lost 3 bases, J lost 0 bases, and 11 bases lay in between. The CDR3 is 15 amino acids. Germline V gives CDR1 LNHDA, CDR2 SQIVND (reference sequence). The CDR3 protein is CASSMGGGMNTEAFF. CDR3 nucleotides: TGTGCCAGTAGTATGGGGGGAGGAATGAACACTGAAGCTTTCTTT.

The CDR3, as DNA: TGTGCCAGCAGTTACCTAGGACAGGGTTACACTGAAGCTTTCTTT. It encodes CASSYLGQGYTEAFF. The V gene is TRBV6-5, the J gene TRBJ1-1; 8 bases agree with TRBD1. The CDR3 contains 15 residues. Germline assignment: CDR1 MNHEY and CDR2 SVGAGI. Unmatched junction bases numbered 5, after V lost 2 bases and J lost 3 bases.

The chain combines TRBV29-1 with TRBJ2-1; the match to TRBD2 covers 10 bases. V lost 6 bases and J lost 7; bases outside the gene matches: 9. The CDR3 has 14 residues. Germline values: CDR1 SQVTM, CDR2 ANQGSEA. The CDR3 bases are TGCAGCGTAACCAGCGGGAGGGCCCTTAATGAGCAGTTCTTC. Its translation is CSVTSGRALNEQFF.

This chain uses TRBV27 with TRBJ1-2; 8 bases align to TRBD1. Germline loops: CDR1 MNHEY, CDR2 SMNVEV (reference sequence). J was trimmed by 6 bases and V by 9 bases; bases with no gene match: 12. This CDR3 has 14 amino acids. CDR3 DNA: TGTGCCAGACCCTACCGGACAGGGCTGAATGGCTACACCTTC. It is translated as CARPYRTGLNGYTF.

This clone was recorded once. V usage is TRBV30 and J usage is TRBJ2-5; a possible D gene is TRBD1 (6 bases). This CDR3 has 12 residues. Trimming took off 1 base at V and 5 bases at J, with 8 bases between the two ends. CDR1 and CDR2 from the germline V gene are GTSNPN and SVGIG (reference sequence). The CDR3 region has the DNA TGTGCCTGGAGTGATACAGGGGAGACCCAGTACTTC. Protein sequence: CAWSDTGETQYF.

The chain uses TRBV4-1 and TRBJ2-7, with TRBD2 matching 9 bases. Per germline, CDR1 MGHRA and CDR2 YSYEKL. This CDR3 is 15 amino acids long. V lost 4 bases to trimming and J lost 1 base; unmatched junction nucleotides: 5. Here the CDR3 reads CASSLRLAESYEQYF. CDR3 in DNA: TGCGCCAGCAGCCTACGACTAGCGGAGTCCTACGAGCAGTACTTC.

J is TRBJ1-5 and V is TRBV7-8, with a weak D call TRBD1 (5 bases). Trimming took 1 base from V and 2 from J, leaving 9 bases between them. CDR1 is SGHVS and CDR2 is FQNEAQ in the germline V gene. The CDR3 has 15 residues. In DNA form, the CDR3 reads TGTGCCAGCAGCTTAGAGGGGAATGGCAATCAGCCCCAGCATTTT. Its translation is CASSLEGNGNQPQHF.

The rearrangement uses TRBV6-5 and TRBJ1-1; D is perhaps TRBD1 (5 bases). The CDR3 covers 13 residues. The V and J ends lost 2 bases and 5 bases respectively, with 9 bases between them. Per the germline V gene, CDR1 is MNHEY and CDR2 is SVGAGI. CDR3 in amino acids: CASSYGGETEAFF. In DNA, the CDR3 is TGTGCCAGCAGTTACGGGGGGGAGACTGAAGCTTTCTTT.

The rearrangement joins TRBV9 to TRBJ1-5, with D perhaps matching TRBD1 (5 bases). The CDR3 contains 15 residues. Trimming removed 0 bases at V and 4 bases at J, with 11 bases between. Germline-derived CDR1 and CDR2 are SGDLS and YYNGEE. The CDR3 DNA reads TGTGCCAGCAGCGTAGGGGGGGGAGATAATCAGCCCCAGCATTTT. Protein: CASSVGGGDNQPQHF.

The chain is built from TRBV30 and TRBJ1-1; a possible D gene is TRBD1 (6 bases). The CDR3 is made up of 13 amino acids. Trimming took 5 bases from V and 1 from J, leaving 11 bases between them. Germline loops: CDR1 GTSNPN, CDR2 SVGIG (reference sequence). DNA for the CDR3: TGTGCCTGGGACAGGTTAGAGAACACTGAAGCTTTCTTT. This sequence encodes CAWDRLENTEAFF.

CDR3 loop: CASSLSLRETQYF. The CDR3 DNA reads TGTGCCAGCAGCCTAAGCCTCCGAGAGACCCAGTACTTC. The chain has TRBV11-2 and TRBJ2-5; D ambiguous. This CDR3 spans 13 amino acids. Between the trimmed V and J ends, which lost 5 bases and 4 bases, there was a span of 11 bases. Germline lookup yields CDR1 SGHAT and CDR2 FQNNGV.

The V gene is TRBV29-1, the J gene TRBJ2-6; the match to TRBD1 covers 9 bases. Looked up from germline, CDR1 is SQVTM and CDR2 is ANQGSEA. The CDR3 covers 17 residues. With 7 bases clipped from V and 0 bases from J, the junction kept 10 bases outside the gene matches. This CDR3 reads CSAHSGTGHSGANVLTF. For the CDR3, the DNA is TGCAGCGCCCATTCCGGGACAGGGCACTCTGGGGCCAACGTCCTGACTTTC.

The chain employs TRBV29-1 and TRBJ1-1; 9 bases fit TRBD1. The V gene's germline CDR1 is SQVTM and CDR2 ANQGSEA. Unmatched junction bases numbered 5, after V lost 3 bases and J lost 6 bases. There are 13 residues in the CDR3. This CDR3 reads CSVEGQGVPEAFF. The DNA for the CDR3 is TGCAGCGTTGAGGGACAGGGAGTACCTGAAGCTTTCTTT.

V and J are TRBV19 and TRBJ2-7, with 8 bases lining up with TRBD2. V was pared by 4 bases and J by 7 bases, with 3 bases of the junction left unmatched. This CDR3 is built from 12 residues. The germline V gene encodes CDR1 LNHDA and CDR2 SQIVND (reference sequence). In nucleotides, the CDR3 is TGTGCCAGTAGTAATTTAGCGGGGGAGCAGTACTTC. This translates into CASSNLAGEQYF. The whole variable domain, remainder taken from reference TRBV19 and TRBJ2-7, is DGGITQSPKYLFRKEGQNVTLSCEQNLNHDAMYWYRQDPGQGLRLIYYSQIVNDFQKGDIAEGYSVSREKKESFPLTVTSAQKNPTAFYLCASSNLAGEQYFGPGTRLTVT.

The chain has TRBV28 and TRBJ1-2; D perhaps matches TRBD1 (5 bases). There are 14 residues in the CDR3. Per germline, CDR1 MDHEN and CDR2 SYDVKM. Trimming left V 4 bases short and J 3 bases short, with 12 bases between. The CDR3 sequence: CASSSRDSYYGYTF. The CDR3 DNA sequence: TGTGCCAGCAGTTCCCGTGACAGTTACTATGGCTACACCTTC.